A single sample is the source of the 27 T cell receptor beta chains below, sequenced in a study of blood T cell repertoires in COVID-19. Measured with immunoSEQ multiplex PCR; TCRdb has only the in-frame clones, and not every one. This sample yields under 400,000 clones, of which around 89% are seen a single time; approximately 6.2% belongs to the top ten. Sequencing used peripheral blood. The receptors were gathered from a man aged 18 to 30 with active or convalescent COVID-19.

Comment on this clone: The junction shows a germline mismatch at one end, possibly a read error. The chain is built from TRBV9 and TRBJ2-1; possibly TRBD2 for D (6 bases). The CDR3 is 14 residues long. Germline lookup yields CDR1 SGDLS and CDR2 YYNGEE. In DNA form, the CDR3 reads TGTGCCAGCAGCGCGCGGGACTCCAACAATGAGCAGTTCTTC. Translation: CASSARDSNNEQFF.

The chain carries TRBV21-1 and TRBJ2-7; the table's D call, TRBD2, has no DNA check behind it. TRBV21-1 constitutes a pseudogene. The CDR3 sequence is 11 residues long. The CDR3 loop is CASSPSYEQYF. The CDR3 DNA is TGTGCCAGCAGCCCGTCCTACGAGCAGTACTTC.

This chain links TRBV23-1 with TRBJ1-5, with 8 bases matching TRBD1. TRBV23-1 belongs to the ORF category, with a function that is uncertain. CDR3 size: 16 residues. Trimming at V came to 0 bases and at J to 11 bases, leaving 12 bases not matched to a gene. The CDR3, as DNA: TGCGCCAGCAGTCAATCTTCCGGGACAGGCCCTAAGGCCCAGCATTTT. Its translation: CASSQSSGTGPKAQHF.

This clone showed up just once. The V and J genes are TRBV18 and TRBJ1-3; possibly TRBD1 for D (5 bases). The V gene lost 4 bases and the J gene lost 4 bases, with 5 bases spanning the gap. Germline V gene data show CDR1 as KGHSH and CDR2 as LQKENI. The CDR3 has 12 amino acids. DNA of the CDR3: TGTGCCAGCTCACGACAGGGAAACACCATATATTTT. Encoded protein: CASSRQGNTIYF.

The chain joins TRBV10-1 to TRBJ2-7, with TRBD1 matching 7 bases. J lost 6 bases, V lost 6 bases, and 5 bases had no gene match. The CDR3 consists of 12 residues. From germline, CDR1 is WNHNN and CDR2 SYGVQD (reference sequence). CDR3: CASRQGNREQYF. CDR3 nucleotides: TGCGCCAGCAGACAGGGGAACCGCGAGCAGTACTTC.

This chain joins TRBV27 and TRBJ2-7, with D possibly TRBD1 on 5 matching bases. The CDR3 is made up of 12 amino acids. V shed 2 bases and J shed 6 bases, with 8 bases lying between them. Germline V gives CDR1 MNHEY, CDR2 SMNVEV (reference sequence). The DNA for the CDR3 is TGTGCCAGCAGTTTACAGGGCAGCGAGCAGTACTTC. Residues: CASSLQGSEQYF.

V and J are TRBV27 and TRBJ2-5, with 14 bases identical to TRBD2. The CDR3 extends over 18 amino acids. The germline gives CDR1 MNHEY, CDR2 SMNVEV (reference sequence). The V gene end was trimmed by 4 bases and the J gene end by 5 bases; junction bases not matched to a gene: 12. DNA for the CDR3: TGTGCCAGCAGTTCGATAAGACTAGCGGGAGGGCCAGGGGAGACCCAGTACTTC. Protein: CASSSIRLAGGPGETQYF.

The J gene is TRBJ2-7, the V gene TRBV3-1 (or the pseudogene TRBV3-2); 7 bases fit TRBD1. CDR1 is LGHDT, CDR2 YNNKEL, per germline (reference sequence). This CDR3 region has 14 residues. J was trimmed by 5 bases and V by 4 bases; bases with no gene match: 8. The CDR3 bases are TGTGCCAGCAGCCGAGACAGGGCATACAACGAGCAGTACTTC. As protein: CASSRDRAYNEQYF.

V usage is TRBV4-3 and J usage is TRBJ2-2; D is uncertain. Looked up from germline, CDR1 is LGHNA and CDR2 is YSLEER. The CDR3 is made up of 16 amino acids. V was trimmed by 2 bases and J by 3 bases, leaving 13 bases between them. CDR3 loop: CASSQYTVGYTGELFF. The DNA of the CDR3 is TGCGCCAGCAGCCAATACACCGTCGGGTACACCGGGGAGCTGTTTTTT.

This rearrangement joins TRBV18 to TRBJ2-7; TRBD2 might be the D (5 bases). Germline assignment: CDR1 KGHSH and CDR2 LQKENI. V was shortened by 5 bases and J by 3 bases, with 5 bases between the two germline ends. The CDR3 sequence is 11 residues long. CDR3: CASSGSYEQYF. The CDR3 region has the DNA TGTGCCAGCTCAGGGAGCTACGAGCAGTACTTC. The variable domain in full, completed from reference TRBV18 and TRBJ2-7, reads NAGVMQNPRHLVRRRGQEARLRCSPMKGHSHVYWYRQLPEEGLKFMVYLQKENIIDESGMPKERFSAEFPKEGPSILRIQQVVRGDSAAYFCASSGSYEQYFGPGTRLTVT.

CDR3 nucleotide sequence: TGTGCCAGCAGTTACTCCCAGGCGAACACTGAAGCTTTCTTT. Its protein is CASSYSQANTEAFF. The V gene is TRBV6-5, the J gene TRBJ1-1; D ambiguous. This CDR3 has 14 residues. V shed 0 bases and J shed 1 base, with 6 bases lying between them. CDR1 and CDR2 (germline): MNHEY, SVGAGI.

The chain joins TRBV4-3 to TRBJ1-5; a weak D match, TRBD1 (6 bases). Germline V gene lookup returns CDR1 LGHNA and CDR2 YSLEER. The ends were cut back, 4 bases at V and 4 bases at J, with 11 bases in the middle. The length of the CDR3 is 14 residues. CDR3 sequence (DNA): TGCGCCAGCAGCCGGGGACACTTAAATCAGCCCCAGCATTTT. Protein: CASSRGHLNQPQHF.

V usage is TRBV6-5 and J usage is TRBJ1-1; the match to TRBD1 covers 7 bases. Germline V gene lookup returns CDR1 MNHEY and CDR2 SVGAGI. With V trimmed by 6 bases and J by 13 bases, 8 bases remained unmatched. CDR3 length: 11 residues. CDR3 sequence reads: CASSPGTAGFF. The DNA for the CDR3 is TGTGCCAGCAGCCCAGGGACAGCCGGTTTCTTT.

This clone was observed once. The rearrangement links TRBV9 to TRBJ2-2, with D tentatively TRBD1 (6 bases). With 3 bases removed from V and 1 base from J, the gap between germline ends came to 13 bases. The CDR3 consists of 16 residues. The germline CDR1 and CDR2 sequences are SGDLS and YYNGEE. DNA of the CDR3: TGTGCCAGCAGCGCAAACCCGGGACAGAACACCGGGGAGCTGTTTTTT. It encodes CASSANPGQNTGELFF. The full variable domain, rest sourced from reference TRBV9 and TRBJ2-2, is DSGVTQTPKHLITATGQRVTLRCSPRSGDLSVYWYQQSLDQGLQFLIQYYNGEERAKGNILERFSAQQFPDLHSELNLSSLELGDSALYFCASSANPGQNTGELFFGEGSRLTVL.

The chain joins TRBV6-5 to TRBJ1-2; possible D gene TRBD1, 6 bases. There are 15 residues in the CDR3. Germline V gene lookup returns CDR1 MNHEY and CDR2 SVGAGI. V dropped 7 bases and J dropped 4 bases, with 19 bases sitting between them. CDR3 sequence reads: CASTKHGQNIYGYTF. CDR3 coding DNA: TGTGCCAGCACCAAACATGGACAGAACATCTATGGCTACACCTTC.

V gene TRBV27 combines with J gene TRBJ1-2; 8 nucleotides match TRBD1. Per the germline V gene, CDR1 is MNHEY and CDR2 is SMNVEV (reference sequence). V shed 5 bases, J shed 0 bases, and the junction held 5 bases outside the gene matches. The CDR3 is made up of 15 amino acids. CDR3 nucleotides: TGTGCCAGCAGTCCGCAGACAGGGGCTAACTATGGCTACACCTTC. Protein product: CASSPQTGANYGYTF.

The chain carries TRBV29-1 and TRBJ2-1; the D is unclear. The CDR3 is 11 residues long. Per the germline V gene, CDR1 is SQVTM and CDR2 is ANQGSEA. Deletions cut 1 base from V and 8 bases from J, with 6 bases between. The CDR3 protein is CSVEALDEQFF. Written as DNA, the CDR3 is TGCAGCGTTGAAGCCTTAGATGAGCAGTTCTTC.

The chain combines TRBV7-9 with TRBJ2-3; 11 nucleotides agree with TRBD2. Germline V gene data show CDR1 as SEHNR and CDR2 as FQNEAQ (reference sequence). The CDR3 sequence is 16 residues long. Unmatched junction bases numbered 6, after V lost 5 bases and J lost 2 bases. DNA for the CDR3: TGTGCCAGCAGCCCTATAGCGGGAGGGCCCACAGATACGCAGTATTTT. It yields the protein CASSPIAGGPTDTQYF. Full variable domain (outside the CDR3, taken from reference TRBV7-9 and TRBJ2-3): DTGVSQNPRHKITKRGQNVTFRCDPISEHNRLYWYRQTLGQGPEFLTYFQNEAQLEKSRLLSDRFSAERPKGSFSTLEIQRTEQGDSAMYLCASSPIAGGPTDTQYFGPGTRLTVL.

V gene TRBV5-6 combines with J gene TRBJ2-1; the match to TRBD2 covers 8 bases. V shed 4 bases and J 2 bases; nucleotides not matched to a gene: 8. The CDR3 sequence is 16 residues long. In germline, CDR1 is SGHDT, CDR2 YYEEEE. CDR3 protein: CASSRRSSGTYNEQFF. The CDR3 coding sequence is TGTGCCAGCAGCCGGAGGAGTAGCGGGACCTACAATGAGCAGTTCTTC.

Many counts were recorded for this clone. The chain carries TRBV19 and TRBJ1-3; D possibly corresponds to TRBD1 (6 bases). Germline V CDR1 and CDR2: LNHDA, SQIVND (reference sequence). Trimming stripped 5 bases from V and 4 bases from J, with 12 bases between. The CDR3 is 14 amino acids. The CDR3 nucleotides are TGTGCCAGTAGTCTTCAGGGGAGAGGAAACACCATATATTTT. This encodes CASSLQGRGNTIYF.

The chain uses TRBV7-2 and TRBJ1-5; D is perhaps TRBD1 (5 bases). Germline V lookup: CDR1 SGHTA, CDR2 FQGNSA. There are 18 residues in the CDR3. The V and J ends lost 4 bases and 6 bases respectively, with 25 bases between them. The chain's CDR3 is CASSYPQGYLIQCQPQHF. The CDR3 bases are TGTGCCAGCAGCTACCCGCAGGGTTACCTAATACAATGTCAGCCCCAGCATTTT.

V usage is TRBV7-3 and J usage is TRBJ1-2; D gene ambiguous. The germline CDR1 and CDR2 sequences are SGHTA and FQGTGA. Trimming stripped 0 bases from V and 7 bases from J, with 12 bases between. The CDR3 covers 14 residues. The CDR3 DNA reads TGTGCCAGCAGCTTAACATCGGGGTCAGGTGGCTACACCTTC. Its protein is CASSLTSGSGGYTF.

V is TRBV4-3 and J is TRBJ2-7; 7 bases fit TRBD2. The ends lost 4 bases at V and 4 bases at J; junction bases unmatched: 10. In germline, CDR1 is LGHNA, CDR2 YSLEER. CDR3 size: 15 residues. The CDR3 loop is CASSPSGNTTYEQYF. The CDR3 nucleotides read TGCGCCAGCAGCCCGAGCGGGAACACGACTTACGAGCAGTACTTC.

This rearrangement joins TRBV11-2 to TRBJ1-5; no firm D call. CDR3 size: 12 residues. Trimming took 4 bases from V and 8 from J, leaving 9 bases between them. Germline assignment: CDR1 SGHAT and CDR2 FQNNGV. CDR3 sequence: CASSYPGEPQHF. CDR3 in DNA: TGTGCCAGCAGCTACCCCGGGGAGCCCCAGCATTTT.

As for this clone: Compared with germline, one end of the junction differs, possibly owing to a read error. This chain uses TRBV2 with TRBJ2-6, with 9 bases aligning to TRBD1. Germline CDR1 reads SNHLY; CDR2 reads FYNNEI. The CDR3 is 16 residues long. The CDR3, as DNA: TGTGCCAGCAACACACTCCGGGACAGGGAGGCCAACGTGCTGACTTTC. This encodes CASNTLRDREANVLTF. Drawing the rest from reference TRBV2 and TRBJ2-6, the complete variable domain is EPEVTQTPSHQVTQMGQEVILRCVPISNHLYFYWYRQILGQKVEFLVSFYNNEISEKSEIFDDQFSVERPDGSNFTLKIRSTKLEDSAMYFCASNTLRDREANVLTFGAGSRLTVL.

This clone occurred a few times. V usage is TRBV10-3 and J usage is TRBJ1-6; TRBD1 is a possible D gene (5 bases). This CDR3 spans 12 amino acids. V was clipped by 8 bases and J by 6 bases, with 8 bases between them. CDR1 and CDR2 (germline): ENHRY, SYGVKD. The CDR3 bases are TGTGCCATCCGGCAGGGTAATTCACCCCTCCACTTT. It codes for CAIRQGNSPLHF.

This sequence joins TRBV6-1 and TRBJ2-7, with D perhaps TRBD1 (5 bases). V shed 1 base and J shed 3 bases, with 7 bases lying between them. The CDR3 has 13 amino acids. CDR1 and CDR2 (germline): MNHNS, SASEGT. CDR3 nucleotide sequence: TGTGCCAGCAGTGAAGGGGGCCACTACGAGCAGTACTTC. It translates to CASSEGGHYEQYF.